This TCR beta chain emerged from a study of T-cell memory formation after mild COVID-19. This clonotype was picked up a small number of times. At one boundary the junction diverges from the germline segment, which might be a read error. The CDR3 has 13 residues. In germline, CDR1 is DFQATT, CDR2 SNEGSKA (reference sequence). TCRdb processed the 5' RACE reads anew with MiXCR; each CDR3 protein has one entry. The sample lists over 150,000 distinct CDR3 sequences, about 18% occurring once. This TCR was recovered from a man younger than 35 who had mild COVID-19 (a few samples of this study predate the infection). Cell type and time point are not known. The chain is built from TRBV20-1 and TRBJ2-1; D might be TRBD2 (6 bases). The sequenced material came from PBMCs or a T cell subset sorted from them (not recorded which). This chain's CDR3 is CSARGDSHNEQFF. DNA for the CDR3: TGCAGTGCTAGAGGGGACTCCCACAATGAGCAGTTCTTC.